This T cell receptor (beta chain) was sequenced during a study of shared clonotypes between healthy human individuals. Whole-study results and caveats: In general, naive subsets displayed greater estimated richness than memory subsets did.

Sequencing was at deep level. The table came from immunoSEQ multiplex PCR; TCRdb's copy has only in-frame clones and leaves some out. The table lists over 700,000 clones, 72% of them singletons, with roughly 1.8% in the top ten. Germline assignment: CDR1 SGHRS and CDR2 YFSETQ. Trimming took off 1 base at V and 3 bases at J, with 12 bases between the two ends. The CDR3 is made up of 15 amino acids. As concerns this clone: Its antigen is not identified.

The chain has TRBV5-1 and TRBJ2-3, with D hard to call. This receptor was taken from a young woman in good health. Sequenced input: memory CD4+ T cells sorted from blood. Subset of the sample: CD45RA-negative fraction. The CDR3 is CASSLQATNTDTQYF. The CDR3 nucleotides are TGCGCCAGCAGCTTGCAGGCAACAAATACAGATACGCAGTATTTT.